This T cell receptor beta chain was documented in a study of blood T cell repertoires in COVID-19. The wider study: Italy, Spain and the United States were the sources of the convalescent and acute COVID-19 samples. T cells, B-cell-depleted T cells, or PBMCs supplied cDNA or gDNA.

J lost 1 base, V lost 2 bases, and 3 bases had no gene match. Looked up from germline, CDR1 is SQVTM and CDR2 is ANQGSEA. CDR3 length: 15 amino acids. In the original processing: Amplification with reference gene primers provided the estimates of nucleated cell counts. The data were produced by immunoSEQ multiplex PCR, yet TCRdb's version contains in-frame clones alone and is incomplete. V, J and clone size reflect that table, while D and trimming were determined from the DNA. The profile covers fewer than 120,000 clones, with 65% to 80% appearing a single time and about 8.3% taken by the ten largest.

The gene calls are TRBV29-1 and TRBJ2-7; 12 bases match TRBD2. The sequencing input was peripheral blood. This receptor was identified in a woman aged 60-75 years with acute or convalescent COVID-19. The CDR3 sequence: CSVERLAGASYEQYF. The CDR3 coding sequence is TGCAGCGTTGAAAGACTAGCGGGGGCATCCTACGAGCAGTACTTC.